The sequence of this T cell receptor (beta chain) was determined in a study of blood T cells in healthy people across ages. About the study: For every two T cells, template switching captured about one barcoded beta molecule.

There are a few counts of this clonotype. The antigen remains undetermined. Study-wide results and limits: Since the PBMCs were unsorted, naive and antigen-experienced cells could not be conclusively compared.

CDR3 length: 14 amino acids. CDR1 SGHDN and CDR2 FVKESK come from the germline V gene. V lost 0 bases and J lost 4; bases outside the gene matches: 2. A second PCR, run for roughly 7 to 12 cycles, used a sample-barcoded 5' primer plus a J-beta primer mix. TCRdb fed the 5' RACE reads into MiXCR, producing one record per CDR3 protein. Of 750,000 to 1,000,000 distinct CDR3 sequences in the sample, almost 30% are singletons; the top ten hold roughly a tenth. This sample was also put to use in a study of T cells of mothers and their children. That work adds: The output of TCR recombination is shaped by thymic selection similarly in related and unrelated pairs.

The V and J genes are TRBV14 and TRBJ1-2, with 7 bases fitting TRBD1. The receptor was isolated from a middle-aged woman in good health. Sequenced: blood. The CDR3 sequence: CASSQETGTYGYTF. CDR3 sequence (DNA): TGTGCCAGCAGCCAAGAGACAGGGACCTATGGCTACACCTTC.